The 28 T cell receptor beta chains below all came from one sample that was sequenced in a study of PD-1 blockade in classical Hodgkin lymphoma (dated by TCRdb to about 2020). The library relied on the immunoSEQ multiplex PCR assay. In its TCRdb copy, this immuneACCESS table keeps in-frame sequences only and misses some clones. Where compared with another copy, unresolved V genes explain less than half of these, and the others have no known cause. The sample contains 95,000 to 120,000 clones, roughly nine tenths of them found a single time. The ten largest clones take up 15% to 20% of the sample. What this sample's time point label stands for: cycle 2 day 1 (C2D1) of nivolumab. Relapse after autologous stem cell transplantation had occurred in all trial patients, and cohorts A, B and C were distinguished by prior brentuximab vedotin exposure. Material: peripheral blood mononuclear cells (PBMCs), obtained before the second cycle of nivolumab. These receptor sequences come from a human donor with classical Hodgkin lymphoma.

J is TRBJ1-1 and V is TRBV6-6; tentative D call: TRBD1 (6 bases). The CDR3 has 14 amino acids. Looked up from germline, CDR1 is MNHNY and CDR2 is SVGAGI (reference sequence). The V end lost 8 bases, the J end lost 3 bases, and 16 bases lay between the germline ends. The CDR3 loop is CASGRGALDTEAFF. The CDR3 DNA sequence: TGTGCCAGCGGCCGGGGGGCACTGGACACTGAAGCTTTCTTT.

The V gene is TRBV29-1, the J gene TRBJ1-1; D is undetermined. Per germline, CDR1 SQVTM and CDR2 ANQGSEA. Trimming took 1 base from V and 7 from J, leaving 10 bases between them. The CDR3 sequence is 12 residues long. CDR3 in DNA: TGCAGCGTTGAAGCTCAAACAATTGAAGCTTTCTTT. This translates into CSVEAQTIEAFF.

This chain joins TRBV4-3 and TRBJ2-3; 12 bases match TRBD2. Germline V CDR1 and CDR2: LGHNA, YSLEER. V shed 4 bases and J 0 bases; nucleotides not matched to a gene: 17. The CDR3 length is 21 residues. The CDR3 reads CASSRGGLAGPVAFSTDTQYF. The CDR3 bases are TGCGCCAGCAGCCGGGGGGGACTAGCGGGCCCCGTGGCCTTTAGCACAGATACGCAGTATTTT.

This clone was seen only once. The rearrangement joins TRBV7-2 to TRBJ2-7; TRBD2 aligns across 7 bases. Trimming took 5 bases from V and 4 from J; bases not matched to a gene: 14. The CDR3 consists of 16 residues. From germline, CDR1 is SGHTA and CDR2 FQGNSA. CDR3 nucleotides: TGTGCCAGCAGCCCATGGAGCGGGATTAACTCATACGAGCAGTACTTC. Amino acids: CASSPWSGINSYEQYF.

The genes are TRBV29-1 and TRBJ1-2, with a possible D match to TRBD1 (5 bases). Germline values: CDR1 SQVTM, CDR2 ANQGSEA. Trimming removed 0 bases at V and 4 bases at J, with 12 bases between. CDR3 size: 14 residues. The CDR3, as DNA: TGCAGCGTTGAAGATCAAGGGGAGACCTATGGCTACACCTTC. Its protein product is CSVEDQGETYGYTF.

This clone was seen a single time. The chain recombines TRBV14 with TRBJ2-5; 9 positions match TRBD1. The CDR3 has 16 amino acids. CDR1 SGHDN and CDR2 FVKESK come from the germline V gene. The junction had 7 bases not matched to a gene; V was cut back by 4 bases and J by 1 base. Written as DNA, the CDR3 is TGTGCCAGCAGCCCGCACAGGGGGCTCGTCCAAGAGACCCAGTACTTC. This gives the protein CASSPHRGLVQETQYF. Full variable domain (rest looked up from reference TRBV14 and TRBJ2-5): EAGVTQFPSHSVIEKGQTVTLRCDPISGHDNLYWYRRVMGKEIKFLLHFVKESKQDESGMPNNRFLAERTGGTYSTLKVQPAELEDSGVYFCASSPHRGLVQETQYFGPGTRLLVL.

This clone has just a few counts. Other DNA sequences of this sample code for an identical CDR3. The chain combines TRBV29-1 with TRBJ1-1; TRBD1 matches at 7 bases. The CDR3 spans 12 residues. J lost 4 bases, V lost 4 bases, and 3 bases had no gene match. Germline-derived CDR1 and CDR2 are SQVTM and ANQGSEA. The CDR3 sequence: CSVGQGGTEAFF. CDR3 DNA sequence: TGCAGCGTTGGACAGGGCGGCACTGAAGCTTTCTTT.

This chain links TRBV21-1 with TRBJ1-3. TRBV21-1 is classified as a pseudogene. The CDR3 spans 14 residues. The CDR3 here is CASNPGPGGNTIYF. The CDR3 DNA sequence: TGTGCCAGCAATCCGGGGCCAGGGGGAAACACCATATATTTT.

The genes are TRBV18 and TRBJ2-6, with no clear D. The CDR3 covers 18 residues. Trimming left V 1 base short and J 0 bases short, with 13 bases between. Germline values: CDR1 KGHSH, CDR2 LQKENI. CDR3 bases: TGTGCCAGCTCACCACGGTCCAGGCACAACTCTGGGGCCAACGTCCTGACTTTC. It codes for CASSPRSRHNSGANVLTF.

The chain has TRBV20-1 and TRBJ1-1; no clear D. Germline V CDR1 and CDR2: DFQATT, SNEGSKA (reference sequence). This CDR3 region has 11 residues. The germline V and J ends were trimmed by 5 bases and 3 bases, with 7 bases remaining between them. CDR3 residues: CSAHRDTEAFF. The CDR3 coding sequence is TGCAGTGCTCACCGGGACACTGAAGCTTTCTTT.

The chain carries TRBV28 and TRBJ2-7; a possible D gene is TRBD1 (6 bases). This CDR3 contains 13 residues. Germline V gives CDR1 MDHEN, CDR2 SYDVKM. V lost 5 bases and J 1 base, leaving 9 bases between the germline ends. CDR3 amino acids: CASSLTGSYEQYF. CDR3 DNA: TGTGCCAGCAGTCTGACAGGATCCTACGAGCAGTACTTC.

The CDR3 spells CSVEGESRNNEQFF. The CDR3 DNA reads TGCAGCGTTGAGGGGGAAAGTCGGAACAATGAGCAGTTCTTC. V is TRBV29-1 and J is TRBJ2-1, with D possibly called TRBD1 or TRBD2 (5 bases each). Germline V CDR1 and CDR2: SQVTM, ANQGSEA. Between the trimmed V and J ends, which lost 3 bases and 5 bases, there was a span of 14 bases. The CDR3 sequence is 14 residues long.

The chain uses TRBV12-5 and TRBJ2-5; TRBD2 matches at 7 bases. The junction had 13 bases not matched to a gene; V was cut back by 2 bases and J by 1 base. Per the germline V gene, CDR1 is LGHNT and CDR2 is FRNRAP. The CDR3 loop spans 18 amino acids. The CDR3 nucleotides are TGTGCTAGTGGTTTGTCCACCCGAGACGGGAGGCTCCAAGAGACCCAGTACTTC. Translation: CASGLSTRDGRLQETQYF.

V usage is TRBV7-2 and J usage is TRBJ1-2; the D gene is possibly TRBD1 (6 bases). There are 17 residues in the CDR3. Trimming pared 5 bases from V and 3 bases from J, leaving 22 bases between. Germline values: CDR1 SGHTA, CDR2 FQGNSA. The CDR3, as DNA: TGTGCCAGCAGCCTCCCACAAGGTGAGGGGGAGGACTATGGCTACACCTTC. Translating it yields CASSLPQGEGEDYGYTF.

V and J are TRBV16 and TRBJ1-5, with unresolved D. The ends were cut back, 0 bases at V and 2 bases at J, with 11 bases in the middle. This CDR3 spans 16 amino acids. Germline CDR1 and CDR2: KGHSY and FQNENV. The CDR3 spells CASSQSPTGGNQPQHF. For the CDR3, the DNA is TGTGCCAGCAGCCAATCTCCTACTGGGGGCAATCAGCCCCAGCATTTT.

V and J are TRBV6-5 and TRBJ1-3, with unresolved D. Trimming shortened V by 4 bases and J by 0 bases, and 7 bases separated the two germline ends. This CDR3 has 14 residues. Per germline, CDR1 MNHEY and CDR2 SVGAGI. The CDR3 bases are TGTGCCAGCAGTTCCTCAGACTCTGGAAACACCATATATTTT. It encodes CASSSSDSGNTIYF.

This clone was found a few times. The rearrangement links TRBV6-6 to TRBJ1-5, with D unclear. Germline-derived CDR1 and CDR2 are MNHNY and SVGAGI (reference sequence). CDR3 length: 14 residues. V shed 6 bases and J shed 0 bases, with 9 bases lying between them. The CDR3 DNA is TGTGCCAGCAGCACCGACGGTAGCAATCAGCCCCAGCATTTT. It encodes CASSTDGSNQPQHF.

The CDR3 DNA reads TGCGCCAGCAGTGCTGACAGGAACTATGGCTACACCTTC. As protein: CASSADRNYGYTF. The rearrangement uses TRBV10-1 and TRBJ1-2; D is possibly TRBD1 (6 bases). CDR3 length: 13 amino acids. V was cut by 4 bases and J by 2 bases, with 8 bases left in between. Per germline, CDR1 WNHNN and CDR2 SYGVQD (reference sequence).

This clone has more than one count but fewer than ten. The J gene is TRBJ2-7, the V gene TRBV5-6, with 7 bases lining up with TRBD1. The CDR3 length is 14 residues. V shed 6 bases, J shed 4 bases, and the junction held 10 bases outside the gene matches. Germline values: CDR1 SGHDT, CDR2 YYEEEE. CDR3 residues: CASILTGKQYEQYF. The DNA of the CDR3 is TGTGCCAGCATACTGACAGGGAAGCAGTACGAGCAGTACTTC.

This clone showed up just once. This chain links TRBV19 with TRBJ2-1, with TRBD2 identical over 12 bases. CDR1 is LNHDA and CDR2 is SQIVND in the germline V gene (reference sequence). Trimming removed 4 bases from V and 0 bases from J; junction bases left unmatched: 4. The CDR3 spans 17 residues. This CDR3 reads CASSTGLAGPSYNEQFF. CDR3 nucleotides: TGTGCCAGTAGTACGGGACTAGCGGGCCCCTCCTACAATGAGCAGTTCTTC.

The gene calls are TRBV29-1 and TRBJ2-1; tentative D call: TRBD2 (5 bases). The CDR3 covers 11 residues. Germline V CDR1 and CDR2: SQVTM, ANQGSEA. The CDR3 DNA is TGCAGTTACCTAGGGAGCAATGAGCAGTTCTTC. It translates to CSYLGSNEQFF.

The rearrangement links TRBV7-2 to TRBJ2-2; D is uncertain. The V end was cut by 5 bases, the J end by 5 bases, with 3 bases between. This CDR3 region has 11 residues. In germline, CDR1 is SGHTA, CDR2 FQGNSA. This chain's CDR3 is CASSRTGELFF. The CDR3 nucleotides are TGTGCCAGCAGCCGAACCGGGGAGCTGTTTTTT.

The chain couples TRBV4-3 to TRBJ2-7; D perhaps matches TRBD2 (6 bases). Germline-derived CDR1 and CDR2 are LGHNA and YSLEER. V lost 0 bases, J lost 3 bases, and 12 bases lay in between. The CDR3 loop spans 15 amino acids. The CDR3 loop reads CASSQEVGRLYEQYF. The CDR3 bases are TGCGCCAGCAGCCAAGAGGTGGGGAGGCTCTACGAGCAGTACTTC.

This chain uses TRBV5-4 with TRBJ2-1; D assignment may be TRBD1 or TRBD2 (5 bases each). CDR3 length: 15 residues. Trimming took 3 bases from V and 2 from J, leaving 12 bases between them. Per germline, CDR1 SGHNT and CDR2 YYREEE (reference sequence). CDR3 DNA sequence: TGTGCCAGCAGCTCCTCCGGGACCCCCTACAATGAGCAGTTCTTC. Its protein is CASSSSGTPYNEQFF. The whole variable domain, remainder taken from reference TRBV5-4 and TRBJ2-1, is ETGVTQSPTHLIKTRGQQVTLRCSSQSGHNTVSWYQQALGQGPQFIFQYYREEENGRGNFPPRFSGLQFPNYSSELNVNALELDDSALYLCASSSSGTPYNEQFFGPGTRLTVL.

V and J are TRBV2 and TRBJ2-1; 9 nucleotides agree with TRBD1. The CDR3 runs 12 residues. After removal of 7 bases from V and 15 bases from J, the junction contained 10 bases not matched to a gene. In germline, CDR1 is SNHLY, CDR2 FYNNEI. CDR3 sequence reads: CASNPGTGNRFF. The DNA of the CDR3 is TGTGCCAGCAACCCCGGGACAGGGAATAGGTTCTTC.

The chain links TRBV5-1 to TRBJ2-5, with 8 bases that match TRBD2. This CDR3 contains 16 residues. The V segment lost 0 bases and the J segment 5 bases; nucleotides outside the gene matches: 9. Germline V gene data show CDR1 as SGHRS and CDR2 as YFSETQ. The CDR3 loop is CASSLGLGAGVETQYF. The CDR3 nucleotides are TGCGCCAGCAGCTTGGGGTTGGGAGCGGGAGTTGAGACCCAGTACTTC.

CDR3 in DNA: TGTGCCAGCAGCCAGACGAATTCGCGGGAGGGGCTCTACGAGCAGTACTTC. Translation: CASSQTNSREGLYEQYF. V is TRBV4-2 and J is TRBJ2-7; 9 bases line up with TRBD2. Germline CDR1 is LGHNA and CDR2 is YNFKEQ. The CDR3 runs to 17 residues. V shed 3 bases, J shed 3 bases, and the junction held 12 bases outside the gene matches.

For the CDR3, the DNA is TGCGCCAGCAGCCAAACGAGTGGGCAGGGGAGCCACGAGCAGTACTTC. This gives the protein CASSQTSGQGSHEQYF. The chain has TRBV4-1 and TRBJ2-7; possibly TRBD1 for D (6 bases). Trimming pared 2 bases from V and 5 bases from J, leaving 19 bases between. This CDR3 has 16 amino acids. CDR1 MGHRA and CDR2 YSYEKL come from the germline V gene.